This T cell receptor (beta chain) was identified during a study of T-cell memory formation after mild COVID-19. Study-wide results and limits: In pre-infection memory, a portion of responding clones appeared, which suggested that cross-reactive memory joined. Whether day 37 second-wave clones are SARS-CoV-2-specific was not confirmed.

A note on this clonotype: Its antigen is undetermined.

This CDR3 has 14 amino acids. CDR1 LGHNA and CDR2 YNFKEQ come from the germline V gene. V gave up 1 base and J gave up 7 bases, with 11 bases separating them. TCRdb itself ran the 5' RACE reads through MiXCR, one entry per CDR3 protein. The sample carries over 350,000 distinct CDR3 sequences, 16% recorded once. The rearrangement uses TRBV4-2 and TRBJ2-1; no clear D. This receptor was obtained from a man between 18 and 29 years old who had mild COVID-19 (a few samples of this study predate the infection). Cell type and time point are not known. Sequenced input: PBMCs or a T cell subset sorted from them (not recorded which). The CDR3 nucleotides read TGTGCCAGCAGCCAAGGAAGCGAAGGGAATGAGCAGTTCTTC. Translating gives CASSQGSEGNEQFF.